This T cell receptor (beta chain) was obtained from a study of blood T cell repertoires in COVID-19. Overall study: The United States, Italy and Spain were the sources of the acute and convalescent COVID-19 samples. T cells, B-cell-depleted T cells, or PBMCs supplied cDNA or gDNA.

This clone has only a few counts. Authors' data handling: How many nucleated cells were present was estimated from reference gene primer amplification. Some clones are missing from TCRdb's copy, which holds only in-frame ones; the method was immunoSEQ multiplex PCR. V, J and clone size were drawn from that table, and D and trimming were deduced from the DNA. The sample carries over 400,000 clones, roughly 85% recorded once. From germline, CDR1 is MNHEY and CDR2 SMNVEV (reference sequence). Trimming removed 2 bases from V and 6 bases from J, with 11 bases in between. CDR3 length equals 14 residues. Source material: peripheral blood. The rearrangement uses TRBV27 and TRBJ1-5; D is unresolved. The TCR sequence derives from a human donor in a cohort sampled during active COVID-19. The CDR3 reads CASSLPGKGQPQHF. DNA for the CDR3: TGTGCCAGCAGTTTACCGGGGAAGGGTCAGCCCCAGCATTTT.